These 16 T cell receptor beta chains were sequenced from one sample in a study of metastatic and nonmetastatic thyroid tumors. MiXCR reprocessed the PCR reads for TCRdb. This sample carries 55,000 to 75,000 clones, roughly 18% of them seen once, and the ten largest clones take around 13%. Thyroid surgery was performed in patients who had received no treatment beforehand. The sequencing sample was made of blood. These receptors were collected from a female donor with papillary thyroid cancer or a benign thyroid nodule (not recorded which). Some clones in this sample may be carry-over from other donors' samples.

The chain joins TRBV2 to TRBJ1-5, with D unclear. CDR1 and CDR2 from the germline V gene are SNHLY and FYNNEI. The CDR3 runs 13 residues. The V gene lost 8 bases and the J gene lost 4 bases, with 12 bases spanning the gap. The CDR3 protein is CASHPEINQPQHF. DNA of the CDR3: TGTGCCAGCCACCCGGAAATAAATCAGCCCCAGCATTTT.

This clone was counted many times. The rearrangement joins TRBV6-1 to TRBJ2-7; maybe TRBD2 (5 bases). Germline V CDR1 and CDR2: MNHNS, SASEGT. This CDR3 has 13 residues. Trimming shortened V by 11 bases and J by 0 bases, and 14 bases separated the two germline ends. CDR3 nucleotide sequence: TGTGCCTGCGCGGTCGGGAACTCCTACGAGCAGTACTTC. This encodes CACAVGNSYEQYF.

This clone was seen at least ten times. The chain is built from TRBV19 and TRBJ1-1; TRBD1 is a possible D gene (5 bases). CDR1 and CDR2 (germline): LNHDA, SQIVND (reference sequence). The CDR3 runs 11 residues. Trimming took off 9 bases at V and 5 bases at J, with 10 bases between the two ends. The CDR3 loop is CASVRGTEAFF. DNA for the CDR3: TGTGCCAGCGTCCGGGGGACTGAAGCTTTCTTT.

This clone showed up many times. The chain couples TRBV4-1 to TRBJ2-1; unclear D gene. V was trimmed by 1 base and J by 8 bases, leaving 15 bases between them. The CDR3 is 15 residues long. Germline CDR1 is MGHRA and CDR2 is YSYEKL. The CDR3 DNA sequence: TGCGCCAGCAGCCAAGTACTTCCCTTCGACGATGAGCAGTTCTTC. Translated: CASSQVLPFDDEQFF.

This clone was observed many times. The gene calls are TRBV28 and TRBJ2-1; a possible D gene is TRBD2 (6 bases). Germline V gives CDR1 MDHEN, CDR2 SYDVKM. The CDR3 totals 15 residues. Trimming removed 2 bases from V and 7 bases from J, with 15 bases in between. The chain's CDR3 is CASSLTGLKRNEQFF. CDR3 nucleotides: TGTGCCAGCAGTTTAACGGGACTCAAAAGGAATGAGCAGTTCTTC.

This clone was recorded at least ten times. This chain joins TRBV24-1 and TRBJ2-3, with 8 bases matching TRBD2. Germline V gene data show CDR1 as KGHDR and CDR2 as SFDVKD. The CDR3 is 15 amino acids. The ends lost 5 bases at V and 0 bases at J; junction bases unmatched: 3. Here the CDR3 DNA reads TGTGCCACCAGTGGTGCTAGCGGGAGCACAGATACGCAGTATTTT. It encodes CATSGASGSTDTQYF.

In this sample, this clone turned up once. One end of the junction varies from germline; a read error may be responsible. The chain employs TRBV30 and TRBJ2-1, with D uncertain. The CDR3 is 14 residues long. Germline-derived CDR1 and CDR2 are GTSNPN and SVGIG (reference sequence). CDR3 residues: CAWSVLRQVNEQLF. CDR3 coding DNA: TGTGCCTGGAGTGTACTTAGGCAGGTCAATGAGCAGCTCTTC.

A few counts support this clone. The rearrangement uses TRBV6-1 and TRBJ2-7, with 8 bases identical to TRBD1. The V segment lost 4 bases and the J segment 0 bases; nucleotides outside the gene matches: 11. The CDR3 is 17 residues long. CDR1 is MNHNS, CDR2 SASEGT, per germline. The CDR3 is CASSGKVDRVLSYEQYF. In nucleotides, the CDR3 is TGTGCCAGCAGTGGAAAAGTGGACAGGGTGCTCTCCTACGAGCAGTACTTC.

As for this clone: Other DNA sequences in this sample translate to the same CDR3. The rearrangement links TRBV6-1 to TRBJ1-2; D unresolved. Germline values: CDR1 MNHNS, CDR2 SASEGT. The V gene lost 6 bases and the J gene lost 6 bases, with 5 bases spanning the gap. The CDR3 sequence is 10 residues long. The CDR3 loop is CASREDGYTF. DNA of the CDR3: TGTGCCAGCAGGGAGGATGGCTACACCTTC.

The chain has TRBV20-1 and TRBJ2-5; the D gene is possibly TRBD1 (5 bases). V was shortened by 4 bases and J by 1 base, with 22 bases between the two germline ends. Germline V CDR1 and CDR2: DFQATT, SNEGSKA (reference sequence). The CDR3 is made up of 17 amino acids. CDR3: CSAKIGDLPEPQETQYF. CDR3 in DNA: TGCAGTGCTAAGATAGGGGATCTTCCCGAACCCCAAGAGACCCAGTACTTC.

In this sample, this clone turned up many times. The chain recombines TRBV4-2 with TRBJ2-1, with TRBD2 identical over 15 bases. The V and J ends lost 4 bases and 7 bases, in that order; junction bases with no gene match: 14. The CDR3 loop spans 19 amino acids. The germline V gene encodes CDR1 LGHNA and CDR2 YNFKEQ. CDR3 DNA: TGTGCCAGCAGCCCATGGGTCGGACTAGCGGGAGGGCCGGGGAATGAGCAGTTCTTC. Translation: CASSPWVGLAGGPGNEQFF.

This clone was detected ten times or more. The rearrangement uses TRBV27 and TRBJ1-6; 7 bases align to TRBD1. The V gene end was trimmed by 6 bases and the J gene end by 5 bases; junction bases not matched to a gene: 4. This CDR3 is built from 14 residues. Germline V gives CDR1 MNHEY, CDR2 SMNVEV (reference sequence). CDR3 loop: CASRYGTDNSPLHF. The CDR3 nucleotides read TGTGCCAGCAGGTACGGGACAGATAATTCACCCCTCCACTTT.

This clone was picked up a small number of times. The chain links TRBV28 to TRBJ1-4; 9 nucleotides line up with TRBD1. The J segment lost 5 bases and the V segment lost 8 bases, leaving 0 bases of the junction unmatched. This CDR3 comprises 12 residues. From germline, CDR1 is MDHEN and CDR2 SYDVKM. CDR3 sequence (DNA): TGTGCCAGCGGACAGGGGAATGAAAAACTGTTTTTT. It translates to CASGQGNEKLFF.

This clone was observed at least ten times. The V gene is TRBV4-1, the J gene TRBJ2-1; TRBD1 or TRBD2 may be the D gene (5 bases each). Trimming removed 0 bases at V and 15 bases at J, with 12 bases between. Germline loops: CDR1 MGHRA, CDR2 YSYEKL. The CDR3 consists of 12 residues. The CDR3 DNA is TGCGCCAGCAGCCAAGATGAGGTGGGACGGTTCTTC. Translation gives CASSQDEVGRFF.

The V and J genes are TRBV11-2 and TRBJ1-1, with D possibly being TRBD1 (5 bases). This CDR3 comprises 13 residues. The germline V and J ends were trimmed by 5 bases and 3 bases, with 10 bases remaining between them. CDR1 SGHAT and CDR2 FQNNGV come from the germline V gene. The CDR3 spells CASSNRGDTEAFF. The CDR3 DNA follows: TGTGCCAGCAGCAACCGGGGCGACACTGAAGCTTTCTTT.

This clone has a count of ten or more. This chain uses TRBV4-1 with TRBJ2-6, with 7 bases that match TRBD1. With 2 bases clipped from V and 6 bases from J, the junction kept 7 bases outside the gene matches. Per the germline V gene, CDR1 is MGHRA and CDR2 is YSYEKL. This CDR3 spans 16 amino acids. The CDR3 DNA follows: TGCGCCAGCAGCCAACCTACAGGGGTGGCGGCCAACGTCCTGACTTTC. Translation gives CASSQPTGVAANVLTF.